The present TCR beta chain was sequenced within a study of blood T cell repertoires in COVID-19. About the study: From T cells, B-cell-depleted T cells, or PBMCs came the material, which was cDNA or gDNA.

Germline V gene lookup returns CDR1 SGDLS and CDR2 YYNGEE. The CDR3 consists of 16 residues. J lost 5 bases, V lost 0 bases, and 9 bases had no gene match. Some clones are missing from TCRdb's copy, which holds only in-frame ones; the method was immunoSEQ multiplex PCR. The data show about 74,000 clones, 88% seen once. The source of this sequence is a woman older than 75 with active or convalescent COVID-19. The chain uses TRBV9 and TRBJ2-5, with 8 positions matching TRBD1. The specimen sequenced was peripheral blood. For the CDR3, the DNA is TGTGCCAGCAGCGTAGGAGCAGGGGGCTTCGAGGAGACCCAGTACTTC. Amino acid sequence: CASSVGAGGFEETQYF.